A selection of T cell receptor beta chains follows, all from one sample in a study of cytomegalovirus exposure and HLA in healthy donors. Measured with immunoSEQ multiplex PCR; TCRdb has only the in-frame clones, and not every one. The table includes about 130,000 clones, about 80% detected once. Specimen: PBMCs. These TCRs come from a woman in her forties in good health and CMV-seronegative. CDR3s include the opening cysteine and the closing phenylalanine or tryptophan. Each record gives: V gene, J gene, clone size, D gene, CDR3 length, CDR3 DNA, CDR3 protein. A D gene is named only where the DNA matches it firmly. Clone size is given for some rows only: seen once, a few or many times, or a class if the clone is expanded.

TRBV27	TRBJ1-2	NA	NA	13	TGTGCCAGCATGGGGGGGAGGGCCTATGGCTACACCTTC	CASMGGRAYGYTF
TRBV29-1	TRBJ2-7	NA	NA	14	TGCAGCGTTTCCAGGGGGGTAAGCTCCTACGAGCAGTACTTC	CSVSRGVSSYEQYF
TRBV4-3	TRBJ2-7	NA	NA	15	TGCGCCAGCAGCCAAGGGCCGGGCCCAGGGTCCGAGCAGTACTTC	CASSQGPGPGSEQYF
TRBV19	TRBJ1-1	NA	NA	12	TGTGCCAGTAGTATAGCAGGGATCGAAGCTTTCTTT	CASSIAGIEAFF
TRBV5-1	TRBJ2-5	NA	NA	14	TGCGCCAGCAGCTCACGACAGGCGTCAGAGACCCAGTACTTC	CASSSRQASETQYF
TRBV5-1	TRBJ1-4	NA	TRBD1	13	TGCGCCAGCAGCAGACAGGGTTATGAAAAACTGTTTTTT	CASSRQGYEKLFF
TRBV5-6	TRBJ2-5	NA	TRBD2	15	TGTGCCAGCAGCTTGGTGTTGTCTAGCGGGGAGCCCCAGTACTTC	CASSLVLSSGEPQYF
TRBV6-1	TRBJ2-3	NA	TRBD1	14	TGTGCCAGCAGGGACAGGGGTACCACAGATACGCAGTATTTT	CASRDRGTTDTQYF
TRBV6-5	TRBJ2-5	few	NA	13	TGTGCCAGCAGTCGACCCGGGGAAGAGACCCAGTACTTC	CASSRPGEETQYF
TRBV29-1	TRBJ2-2	NA	TRBD2	14	TGCAGCGTTGACGCGGGGGGGAACACCGGGGAGCTGTTTTTT	CSVDAGGNTGELFF
TRBV6-1	TRBJ2-1	NA	TRBD1	15	TGTGCCAGCAGCGACCCGGGACAGGTCTACAATGAGCAGTTCTTC	CASSDPGQVYNEQFF
TRBV7-3	TRBJ2-1	NA	NA	16	TGTGCCAGCAGCTTACTGGGAGGAAATTCCTACAATGAGCAGTTCTTC	CASSLLGGNSYNEQFF
TRBV9	TRBJ1-4	NA	NA	15	TGTGCCAGCAGCGGGGTGGTACAGGGCGCCGAAAAACTGTTTTTT	CASSGVVQGAEKLFF
TRBV10-3	TRBJ2-7	NA	NA	11	TGTGCCACCGCGAGGGACTACGAGCAGTACTTC	CATARDYEQYF
TRBV4-2	TRBJ2-4	NA	TRBD1	20	TGTGCCAGCAGCCAAGATGGGGGACAGGGGGTGGGTATCTCCAAAAACATTCAGTACTTC	CASSQDGGQGVGISKNIQYF
TRBV28	TRBJ1-3	few	TRBD1	14	TGTGCCAGCAGTTTTCAGGGGGCTGGAAACACCATATATTTT	CASSFQGAGNTIYF